A single sample is the source of the 16 T cell receptor beta chains below, sequenced in a study of shared clonotypes between healthy human individuals. Sequencing used immunoSEQ multiplex PCR; TCRdb keeps in-frame clones, though not all of them. The sample includes approximately 2.5 million clones, around nine tenths of them seen just once. Sequenced material: naive CD4+ T cells sorted from blood. As to subset: CD45RA+ positively selected. Receptor source: a man in his late teens or twenties in good health.

The chain uses TRBV4-1 and TRBJ1-4; no definite D call. The V and J ends lost 5 bases and 8 bases respectively, with 12 bases between them. The CDR3 spans 13 residues. Germline V CDR1 and CDR2: MGHRA, YSYEKL. Here the CDR3 DNA reads TGCGCCAGCAGCTTAGCGCCACAGGAAAAACTGTTTTTT. It translates to CASSLAPQEKLFF.

The V gene is TRBV4-1, the J gene TRBJ1-5; no firm D call. Per germline, CDR1 MGHRA and CDR2 YSYEKL. V lost 0 bases and J lost 6, with 24 bases in between. The CDR3 has 19 amino acids. CDR3 loop: CASSQEGKAGNDLGQPQHF. The DNA for the CDR3 is TGCGCCAGCAGCCAAGAAGGTAAGGCGGGGAATGATCTCGGTCAGCCCCAGCATTTT.

This chain links TRBV10-3 with TRBJ2-7; TRBD2 aligns across 10 bases. Germline-derived CDR1 and CDR2 are ENHRY and SYGVKD. V dropped 3 bases and J dropped 4; count of bases not matched to a gene: 9. The CDR3 covers 16 residues. In DNA form, the CDR3 reads TGTGCCATCAGTGACTCCGGGACTAGCGCCTTATACGAGCAGTACTTC. It specifies CAISDSGTSALYEQYF.

The genes are TRBV20-1 and TRBJ1-1; D remains unclear. Germline V lookup: CDR1 DFQATT, CDR2 SNEGSKA (reference sequence). Trimming stripped 0 bases from V and 11 bases from J, with 10 bases between. There are 11 residues in the CDR3. CDR3 residues: CSARDRGRAFF. Here the CDR3 DNA reads TGCAGTGCTAGAGATCGTGGCAGGGCTTTCTTT.

This sequence joins TRBV10-2 and TRBJ2-1; no firm D call. CDR3 length: 12 residues. The V gene lost 2 bases and the J gene lost 7 bases, with 6 bases spanning the gap. Germline CDR1 and CDR2: WSHSY and SAAADI. CDR3 in amino acids: CASSEGLNEQFF. The CDR3 nucleotides read TGCGCCAGCAGTGAGGGCTTGAATGAGCAGTTCTTC.

The V and J genes are TRBV5-4 and TRBJ1-1, with 9 bases that match TRBD1. CDR3 length: 15 residues. In germline, CDR1 is SGHNT, CDR2 YYREEE (reference sequence). With V trimmed by 0 bases and J by 6 bases, 6 bases remained unmatched. CDR3 sequence: CASSLETGGLSEAFF. As DNA, the CDR3 is TGTGCCAGCAGCTTGGAGACAGGGGGTTTGTCTGAAGCTTTCTTT. Combining the CDR3 with reference TRBV5-4 and TRBJ1-1 gives the whole variable domain ETGVTQSPTHLIKTRGQQVTLRCSSQSGHNTVSWYQQALGQGPQFIFQYYREEENGRGNFPPRFSGLQFPNYSSELNVNALELDDSALYLCASSLETGGLSEAFFGQGTRLTVV.

This rearrangement joins TRBV5-8 to TRBJ2-5, with TRBD1 as a possible D gene (5 bases). CDR1 and CDR2 from the germline V gene are SGHTS and YDEGEE. The CDR3 is 17 amino acids. Trimming pared 0 bases from V and 2 bases from J, leaving 17 bases between. CDR3 in DNA: TGTGCCAGCAGCTTGGTCCCACGCCGGCCAGGGCAAGAGACCCAGTACTTC. It is translated as CASSLVPRRPGQETQYF.

The chain has TRBV27 and TRBJ1-5, with D uncertain. V lost 1 base, J lost 0 bases, and 4 bases lay in between. CDR1 and CDR2 from the germline V gene are MNHEY and SMNVEV (reference sequence). This CDR3 contains 14 residues. CDR3 protein: CASSLFGSNQPQHF. The CDR3 DNA is TGTGCCAGCAGTTTATTTGGTAGCAATCAGCCCCAGCATTTT.

Details on this clone: Other nucleotide sequences from this sample produce the same CDR3. The chain uses TRBV18 and TRBJ2-7, with D maybe TRBD2 (5 bases). The CDR3 spans 14 residues. Trimming took 0 bases from V and 0 from J, leaving 6 bases between them. Germline CDR1 reads KGHSH; CDR2 reads LQKENI. DNA for the CDR3: TGTGCCAGCTCACCACCAGGGAGCTCCTACGAGCAGTACTTC. Encoded protein: CASSPPGSSYEQYF.

The chain couples TRBV2 to TRBJ2-5; D possibly corresponds to TRBD2 (5 bases). Per the germline V gene, CDR1 is SNHLY and CDR2 is FYNNEI. V dropped 6 bases and J dropped 2 bases, with 10 bases sitting between them. The CDR3 loop spans 13 amino acids. CDR3 amino acids: CASSPGGQETQYF. The CDR3, as DNA: TGTGCCAGCAGCCCCGGAGGACAAGAGACCCAGTACTTC.

The J gene is TRBJ1-1, the V gene TRBV18; D call uncertain. CDR1 is KGHSH and CDR2 is LQKENI in the germline V gene. Between the trimmed V and J ends, which lost 2 bases and 7 bases, there was a span of 11 bases. The CDR3 is 13 amino acids. The chain's CDR3 is CASSPSIEGEAFF. CDR3 nucleotide sequence: TGTGCCAGCTCACCAAGTATAGAGGGTGAAGCTTTCTTT. The full variable domain, its missing parts supplied by reference TRBV18 and TRBJ1-1, is NAGVMQNPRHLVRRRGQEARLRCSPMKGHSHVYWYRQLPEEGLKFMVYLQKENIIDESGMPKERFSAEFPKEGPSILRIQQVVRGDSAAYFCASSPSIEGEAFFGQGTRLTVV.

This clone was seen once. V gene TRBV6-1 combines with J gene TRBJ2-5; 9 nucleotides agree with TRBD2. V dropped 3 bases and J dropped 5; count of bases not matched to a gene: 4. Per the germline V gene, CDR1 is MNHNS and CDR2 is SASEGT. CDR3 length: 14 amino acids. The CDR3 is CASSEFSGGETQYF. The DNA for the CDR3 is TGTGCCAGCAGTGAGTTTAGCGGGGGTGAGACCCAGTACTTC.

The J gene is TRBJ2-2, the V gene TRBV7-2; 11 bases agree with TRBD1. V was clipped by 5 bases and J by 4 bases; unmatched bases: 12. CDR1 and CDR2 (germline): SGHTA, FQGNSA. The CDR3 length is 18 residues. DNA for the CDR3: TGTGCCAGCAGCCCGCCCAAAGGACAGGGGGCGGTCACCGGGGAGCTGTTTTTT. As protein: CASSPPKGQGAVTGELFF.

This sequence joins TRBV21-1 and TRBJ1-3. TRBV21-1 is labeled a pseudogene. The CDR3 extends over 14 amino acids. The CDR3 DNA follows: TGTGCCAGCATGGGGGGGAAGACTGGAAACACCATATATTTT. It codes for CASMGGKTGNTIYF.

The chain couples TRBV18 to TRBJ2-5, with 11 bases identical to TRBD2. The germline gives CDR1 KGHSH, CDR2 LQKENI. The ends lost 2 bases at V and 1 base at J; junction bases unmatched: 3. The CDR3 sequence is 16 residues long. In DNA form, the CDR3 reads TGTGCCAGCTCACCAACTAGCGGGGGAGTCCAAGAGACCCAGTACTTC. This sequence encodes CASSPTSGGVQETQYF.

The rearrangement uses TRBV21-1 and TRBJ2-5. TRBV21-1 is an annotated pseudogene. There are 15 residues in the CDR3. The CDR3: CASSGARVLQETQYF. The CDR3 region has the DNA TGTGCCAGCAGCGGGGCGAGGGTCCTCCAAGAGACCCAGTACTTC.